Listed below are T cell receptor beta chains from one sample, sequenced in a study of spatial heterogeneity in lung cancer. TCRdb itself ran the 5' RACE reads through MiXCR, one entry per CDR3 protein. The sample records approximately 10,000 distinct CDR3 sequences, roughly 15% being singletons. Sequencing was performed on lung tumor tissue, taken at surgery. Every receptor here comes from a male donor with early-stage non-small cell lung cancer. Both conserved end residues are trimmed from each CDR3. Each record gives: V gene, CDR3 length, J gene, CDR3 protein.

TRBV5-1	12	TRBJ1-4	ASSLASTNEKLF
TRBV6-4	12	TRBJ2-2	ASSEVLGTGELF
TRBV24-1	11	TRBJ2-7	APGQGMRYEQY
TRBV7-2	12	TRBJ2-5	ASSQGQSPETQY
TRBV20-1	13	TRBJ2-3	SARVKRGGTDTQY
TRBV5-1	12	TRBJ1-6	ASSLGQYNSPLH
TRBV3-1	13	TRBJ2-7	ASSQVHSPPSEQY
TRBV28	11	TRBJ2-5	ASSIAGEETQY
TRBV6-5	18	TRBJ2-3	ASSYSPTSRGKTSTDTQY
TRBV14	13	TRBJ2-7	ASSQFGGRAYEQY
TRBV2	12	TRBJ1-5	ASSRDNSNQPQH
TRBV27	13	TRBJ2-7	ASSLKVRGGYEQY
TRBV27	18	TRBJ2-1	ASSSSPTSGTPKRNNEQF
TRBV7-9	13	TRBJ2-2	ASIRTGANTGELF
TRBV9	12	TRBJ2-3	ASSAGSLTDTQY
TRBV6-6	12	TRBJ1-5	ASSYISGNQPQH
TRBV12-3/TRBV12-4	14	TRBJ2-6	ASSPGQGPGANVLT
TRBV6-6	15	TRBJ1-6	ASSYHTGRRHNSPLH
TRBV5-5	15	TRBJ2-3	ASSFQGEGGFTDTQY
TRBV5-1	13	TRBJ2-1	ASSLGGSTYNEQF
TRBV7-2	12	TRBJ2-4	ASSLFGRVDIQY
TRBV11-1	12	TRBJ2-7	ASSSWTGDNEQY
TRBV7-8	13	TRBJ2-3	ASSFSQGRTDTQY
TRBV6-5	10	TRBJ2-7	ASRTGFYEQY
TRBV29-1	12	TRBJ2-2	SVASTGGPGELF
TRBV6-1	11	TRBJ2-1	ASSETQGNEQF
TRBV7-9	15	TRBJ2-5	ASSLGGPSGRLETQY
TRBV29-1	13	TRBJ2-5	SVSRSGAPQETQY
TRBV4-2	12	TRBJ2-5	ASSQGTSVETQY
TRBV10-3	14	TRBJ2-1	AISRPGLAANNEQF
TRBV12-3/TRBV12-4	13	TRBJ2-3	ASSPATTVTDTQY
TRBV7-6	13	TRBJ1-3	ASSLSPYSGNTIY
TRBV2	14	TRBJ2-6	ASTDRGSSGANVLT
TRBV28	13	TRBJ2-7	ASSFPKGASYEQY
TRBV19	12	TRBJ1-2	ASRTSQGAYGYT
TRBV7-2	12	TRBJ1-2	ASSLAWAGQGYT
TRBV4-2	13	TRBJ1-2	ASSQQSAGSDGYT
TRBV10-3	11	TRBJ2-5	ASSRQVEETQY
TRBV7-2	12	TRBJ2-3	ASSLQGSEDTQY
TRBV6-5	15	TRBJ2-7	ASSYSKSSASSYEQY
TRBV24-1	11	TRBJ1-2	ATSDLSRAGYT
TRBV20-1	12	TRBJ2-7	SADGTGDPYEQY
TRBV5-4	12	TRBJ2-3	ASSGGGITDTQY
TRBV5-1	14	TRBJ2-6	ASSGDLLSGANVLT
TRBV6-1	13	TRBJ2-7	ASSEEGGKPYEQY
TRBV20-1	10	TRBJ1-1	SGQGANTEAF